Below are 32 T cell receptor beta chains sequenced from a single sample in a study of cytomegalovirus exposure and HLA in healthy donors (dated by TCRdb to the late 2010s). Libraries were made using the immunoSEQ multiplex PCR assay. The multiplex PCR relied on a mix of 60 forward primers for TCR Vbeta segments and 13 reverse primers for TCR Jbeta segments. The table comes from immuneACCESS by way of TCRdb, which keeps in-frame sequences with V and J called. Part of the clones is missing from these tables; in studies checked, under half for an unresolved V gene and the rest for unknown reasons. The sample profile shows 170,000 or so clones; roughly 84% of them were found once. The ten largest clones capture about 0.4% of the sample. The material sequenced was PBMCs. The receptors were gathered from a boy younger than 10 in good health and CMV-seronegative.

The chain is built from TRBV11-2 and TRBJ2-3; TRBD2 might be the D (5 bases). V lost 1 base to trimming and J lost 2 bases, with 10 bases between them. The CDR3 runs 15 residues. Per germline, CDR1 SGHAT and CDR2 FQNNGV. The CDR3 region has the DNA TGTGCCAGCAGCTTAGGTAGCGTAGACACAGATACGCAGTATTTT. It codes for CASSLGSVDTDTQYF.

The J gene is TRBJ2-5, the V gene TRBV15; 7 bases are a match to TRBD2. V lost 7 bases and J lost 7; bases outside the gene matches: 6. Germline CDR1 reads LNHNV; CDR2 reads YYDKDF (reference sequence). This CDR3 comprises 12 residues. The CDR3 bases are TGTGCCACCATGACGGGGGAGGGGACCCAGTACTTC. It translates to CATMTGEGTQYF.

This rearrangement joins TRBV5-1 to TRBJ2-4, with TRBD1 matching over 7 bases. The length of the CDR3 is 15 residues. The germline V gene has CDR1 SGHRS and CDR2 YFSETQ. V was pared by 4 bases and J by 6 bases, with 10 bases of the junction left unmatched. CDR3 DNA: TGCGCCAGCAGCCACGGGACAGATTGGTTAAACATTCAGTACTTC. It encodes CASSHGTDWLNIQYF. Complete variable domain (other parts from reference TRBV5-1 and TRBJ2-4): KAGVTQTPRYLIKTRGQQVTLSCSPISGHRSVSWYQQTPGQGLQFLFEYFSETQRNKGNFPGRFSGRQFSNSRSEMNVSTLELGDSALYLCASSHGTDWLNIQYFGAGTRLSVL.

The chain combines TRBV5-1 with TRBJ2-2, with unresolved D. From germline, CDR1 is SGHRS and CDR2 YFSETQ. This CDR3 region has 13 residues. V was clipped by 1 base and J by 3 bases, with 4 bases between them. The CDR3 sequence is CASSLSYTGELFF. The CDR3 coding sequence is TGCGCCAGCAGCTTGTCTTACACCGGGGAGCTGTTTTTT.

This clone was seen a single time. The V and J genes are TRBV28 and TRBJ2-3; D possibly corresponds to TRBD2 (6 bases). Germline loops: CDR1 MDHEN, CDR2 SYDVKM. The CDR3 consists of 16 residues. V lost 3 bases to trimming and J lost 0 bases, with 13 bases between them. For the CDR3, the DNA is TGTGCCAGCAGTTTCTTGGGCGGGATAAGCACAGATACGCAGTATTTT. Its translation is CASSFLGGISTDTQYF.

The CDR3 here is CASEGAGGQGYTF. The CDR3 DNA reads TGTGCCAGCGAGGGGGCAGGGGGCCAAGGCTACACCTTC. This chain joins TRBV28 and TRBJ1-2; 8 nucleotides agree with TRBD1. The CDR3 contains 13 residues. With 8 bases clipped from V and 8 bases from J, the junction kept 10 bases outside the gene matches. Per the germline V gene, CDR1 is MDHEN and CDR2 is SYDVKM.

This chain connects TRBV29-1 to TRBJ2-1, with D possibly being TRBD2 (6 bases). CDR1 and CDR2 from the germline V gene are SQVTM and ANQGSEA. The CDR3 length is 12 residues. V lost 6 bases, J lost 8 bases, and 14 bases lay in between. CDR3 in amino acids: CSVFDGGHEQFF. DNA of the CDR3: TGCAGCGTATTCGACGGGGGACATGAGCAGTTCTTC.

The CDR3 DNA reads TGTGCCAGCAGCCCCCCAGGGAACAATCAGCCCCAGCATTTT. This translates into CASSPPGNNQPQHF. The J gene is TRBJ1-5, the V gene TRBV6-5; D is perhaps TRBD1 (5 bases). The CDR3 has 14 residues. V was cut by 6 bases and J by 3 bases, with 12 bases left in between. Germline CDR1 and CDR2: MNHEY and SVGAGI.

CDR3 sequence (DNA): TGCAGCGTTGTAGGGGGAAAGAGCTCTGGAAACACCATATATTTT. Translation: CSVVGGKSSGNTIYF. J is TRBJ1-3 and V is TRBV29-1; D might be TRBD1 (6 bases). Germline CDR1 SQVTM, CDR2 ANQGSEA. The CDR3 totals 15 residues. The V end was cut by 4 bases, the J end by 0 bases, with 13 bases between.

The V call is TRBV5-1, the J call TRBJ2-4; D gene uncertain. The CDR3 length is 14 residues. V was shortened by 4 bases and J by 9 bases, with 17 bases between the two germline ends. The germline V gene encodes CDR1 SGHRS and CDR2 YFSETQ. CDR3 in amino acids: CASSPEAVRSIQYF. The CDR3 nucleotides are TGCGCCAGCAGCCCCGAGGCAGTTCGAAGCATTCAGTACTTC. Based on the CDR3 plus reference TRBV5-1 and TRBJ2-4, the full variable domain is KAGVTQTPRYLIKTRGQQVTLSCSPISGHRSVSWYQQTPGQGLQFLFEYFSETQRNKGNFPGRFSGRQFSNSRSEMNVSTLELGDSALYLCASSPEAVRSIQYFGAGTRLSVL.

V and J are TRBV13 and TRBJ1-2; D is unresolved. Germline lookup yields CDR1 PRHDT and CDR2 FYEKMQ (reference sequence). V was shortened by 11 bases and J by 4 bases, with 14 bases between the two germline ends. This CDR3 has 12 residues. The CDR3 DNA reads TGTGCCTCAGAACTTGCAGGCTATGGCTACACCTTC. It specifies CASELAGYGYTF.

This chain connects TRBV13 to TRBJ2-2; no reliable D call. This CDR3 region has 12 residues. The germline V gene has CDR1 PRHDT and CDR2 FYEKMQ (reference sequence). V shed 5 bases and J shed 7 bases, with 8 bases lying between them. CDR3 residues: CASSPYYGELFF. The CDR3 DNA sequence: TGTGCCAGCAGCCCGTATTACGGGGAGCTGTTTTTT. Combining the CDR3 with reference TRBV13 and TRBJ2-2 gives the whole variable domain AAGVIQSPRHLIKEKRETATLKCYPIPRHDTVYWYQQGPGQDPQFLISFYEKMQSDKGSIPDRFSAQQFSDYHSELNMSSLELGDSALYFCASSPYYGELFFGEGSRLTVL.

The chain combines TRBV5-1 with TRBJ1-3; the D is unclear. The CDR3 sequence is 14 residues long. Trimming took 0 bases from V and 3 from J, leaving 7 bases between them. CDR1 and CDR2 from the germline V gene are SGHRS and YFSETQ. The CDR3 DNA reads TGCGCCAGCAGCTTGGGACAAAATGGAAACACCATATATTTT. It encodes CASSLGQNGNTIYF. The full variable domain, rest sourced from reference TRBV5-1 and TRBJ1-3, is KAGVTQTPRYLIKTRGQQVTLSCSPISGHRSVSWYQQTPGQGLQFLFEYFSETQRNKGNFPGRFSGRQFSNSRSEMNVSTLELGDSALYLCASSLGQNGNTIYFGEGSWLTVV.

V is TRBV5-1 and J is TRBJ2-3; no firm D call. The CDR3 extends over 12 amino acids. Trimming cost V 1 base and J 4 bases, with 4 bases left between them. The germline CDR1 and CDR2 sequences are SGHRS and YFSETQ. Written as DNA, the CDR3 is TGCGCCAGCAGCTTGCTCTCAGATACGCAGTATTTT. As protein: CASSLLSDTQYF.

The J gene is TRBJ1-2, the V gene TRBV30; D remains ambiguous. V dropped 2 bases and J dropped 1 base, with 5 bases sitting between them. The V gene's germline CDR1 is GTSNPN and CDR2 SVGIG (reference sequence). The CDR3 covers 12 residues. The CDR3, as DNA: TGTGCCTGGAGTTACATTAACTATGGCTACACCTTC. It is translated as CAWSYINYGYTF.

This clone has more than one count but fewer than ten. The CDR3 here is CARSFGRSGAGANVLTF. The CDR3 nucleotides read TGTGCCAGAAGCTTCGGCCGGAGCGGAGCTGGGGCCAACGTCCTGACTTTC. The chain is built from TRBV5-3 and TRBJ2-6; a weak D match, TRBD2 (5 bases). TRBV5-3 is an ORF, with its function uncertain. This CDR3 has 17 amino acids. The germline V and J ends were trimmed by 2 bases and 2 bases, with 14 bases remaining between them.

V and J are TRBV19 and TRBJ2-7, with TRBD1 matching 7 bases. With V trimmed by 3 bases and J by 0 bases, 5 bases remained unmatched. This CDR3 comprises 15 residues. Germline-derived CDR1 and CDR2 are LNHDA and SQIVND (reference sequence). CDR3 bases: TGTGCCAGTAGTATCCCGAACAGGGGCTCCTACGAGCAGTACTTC. Translation gives CASSIPNRGSYEQYF. Full variable domain (rest looked up from reference TRBV19 and TRBJ2-7): DGGITQSPKYLFRKEGQNVTLSCEQNLNHDAMYWYRQDPGQGLRLIYYSQIVNDFQKGDIAEGYSVSREKKESFPLTVTSAQKNPTAFYLCASSIPNRGSYEQYFGPGTRLTVT.

The chain combines TRBV10-3 with TRBJ2-1; TRBD1 agrees at 8 bases. The CDR3 sequence is 15 residues long. V was pared by 0 bases and J by 6 bases, with 4 bases of the junction left unmatched. Germline values: CDR1 ENHRY, CDR2 SYGVKD. This chain's CDR3 is CAISESGDRINEQFF. The DNA for the CDR3 is TGTGCCATCAGTGAGTCAGGGGACAGGATCAATGAGCAGTTCTTC.

This chain uses TRBV1 with TRBJ2-1; the table's D call of TRBD2 was not tested on the DNA. TRBV1 is an annotated pseudogene. The CDR3 runs 17 residues. CDR3 nucleotides: TGCACCAGCAGCCAAGACGGGACTAGCGGGAGGGTAAATGAGCAGTTCTTC. Its translation is CTSSQDGTSGRVNEQFF.

This clone was picked up a small number of times. The rearrangement links TRBV12-5 to TRBJ2-7; a weak D match, TRBD1 (7 bases). This CDR3 is 16 amino acids long. Trimming stripped 8 bases from V and 3 bases from J, with 23 bases between. Germline V gene lookup returns CDR1 LGHNT and CDR2 FRNRAP. CDR3 sequence: CASLRSQGGPFYEQYF. CDR3 coding DNA: TGTGCTAGTCTAAGGAGTCAGGGGGGACCCTTCTACGAGCAGTACTTC.

The chain joins TRBV15 to TRBJ1-4, with 10 bases aligning to TRBD1. The CDR3 runs to 16 residues. Germline V gene lookup returns CDR1 LNHNV and CDR2 YYDKDF (reference sequence). V gave up 4 bases and J gave up 4 bases; unmatched junction bases: 6. The CDR3 sequence is CATSTGQGGGNEKLFF. The CDR3 region has the DNA TGTGCCACCAGCACAGGACAGGGGGGGGGTAATGAAAAACTGTTTTTT.

This clone was detected a few times. This chain links TRBV28 with TRBJ1-1; D ambiguous. Trimming removed 3 bases from V and 8 bases from J, with 10 bases in between. Germline V gives CDR1 MDHEN, CDR2 SYDVKM. This CDR3 is 12 amino acids long. The CDR3 nucleotides are TGTGCCAGCAGTTTCACTCCGCGGGAAGCTTTCTTT. Translation gives CASSFTPREAFF. Full variable domain (rest looked up from reference TRBV28 and TRBJ1-1): DVKVTQSSRYLVKRTGEKVFLECVQDMDHENMFWYRQDPGLGLRLIYFSYDVKMKEKGDIPEGYSVSREKKERFSLILESASTNQTSMYLCASSFTPREAFFGQGTRLTVV.

The chain is built from TRBV7-9 and TRBJ1-1; perhaps TRBD1 as D (5 bases). From germline, CDR1 is SEHNR and CDR2 FQNEAQ (reference sequence). The CDR3 consists of 13 residues. The ends were cut back, 9 bases at V and 8 bases at J, with 19 bases in the middle. CDR3 protein: CASMTDTSREAFF. The DNA of the CDR3 is TGTGCCAGTATGACAGATACCTCTAGAGAAGCTTTCTTT.

V is TRBV7-2 and J is TRBJ2-7; 7 bases agree with TRBD2. Per the germline V gene, CDR1 is SGHTA and CDR2 is FQGNSA. This CDR3 is built from 15 residues. V gave up 3 bases and J gave up 1 base; unmatched junction bases: 6. The CDR3 loop is CASSLGSSGSYEQYF. The CDR3 DNA follows: TGTGCCAGCAGCTTGGGTTCTAGCGGTTCCTACGAGCAGTACTTC.

This rearrangement joins TRBV19 to TRBJ2-5; TRBD1 aligns across 7 bases. The CDR3 extends over 13 amino acids. V was clipped by 7 bases and J by 0 bases; unmatched bases: 2. Germline CDR1 is LNHDA and CDR2 is SQIVND (reference sequence). The CDR3 nucleotides are TGTGCCAGTAAACAGGGGAACCAAGAGACCCAGTACTTC. Its translation: CASKQGNQETQYF.

This chain joins TRBV29-1 and TRBJ1-2; a weak D match, TRBD1 (6 bases). The V end lost 7 bases, the J end lost 7 bases, and 19 bases lay between the germline ends. This CDR3 comprises 13 residues. The germline V gene has CDR1 SQVTM and CDR2 ANQGSEA. The CDR3 here is CSAMGGGRSGYTF. The CDR3 DNA reads as TGCAGCGCAATGGGGGGGGGCAGGAGTGGCTACACCTTC.

The genes are TRBV4-1 and TRBJ2-5; D is unclear. The germline CDR1 and CDR2 sequences are MGHRA and YSYEKL. The CDR3 covers 15 residues. V was clipped by 1 base and J by 5 bases, with 14 bases between them. The CDR3 DNA is TGCGCCAGCAGCCAAGGAGGAAGTTTGGGTGAGACCCAGTACTTC. Translated, it gives CASSQGGSLGETQYF.

Only one count was recorded for this clone. This chain links TRBV5-1 with TRBJ2-2; D possibly corresponds to TRBD2 (6 bases). Trimming shortened V by 0 bases and J by 4 bases, and 10 bases separated the two germline ends. This CDR3 has 15 residues. Germline-derived CDR1 and CDR2 are SGHRS and YFSETQ. The CDR3 DNA follows: TGCGCCAGCAGCTTGGATTTGGGAGGCACCGGGGAGCTGTTTTTT. This sequence encodes CASSLDLGGTGELFF.

CDR3 in amino acids: CASSPQRGPEAFF. The CDR3 nucleotides read TGTGCCAGCAGTCCTCAAAGGGGGCCTGAAGCTTTCTTT. J is TRBJ1-1 and V is TRBV28; 7 nucleotides match TRBD1. Germline V gene lookup returns CDR1 MDHEN and CDR2 SYDVKM. The CDR3 extends over 13 amino acids. V lost 5 bases to trimming and J lost 6 bases; unmatched junction nucleotides: 6.

V and J are TRBV11-3 and TRBJ2-2; TRBD2 matches 7 bases. Looked up from germline, CDR1 is SGHNT and CDR2 is YENEEA. The CDR3 consists of 15 residues. The V segment lost 5 bases and the J segment 4 bases; nucleotides outside the gene matches: 7. CDR3 DNA: TGTGCCAGCAGCCGACTAGCAGGCGCCACCGGGGAGCTGTTTTTT. It encodes CASSRLAGATGELFF.

This sequence joins TRBV6-1 and TRBJ1-4; 7 bases align to TRBD1. With 5 bases clipped from V and 6 bases from J, the junction kept 3 bases outside the gene matches. CDR1 and CDR2 from the germline V gene are MNHNS and SASEGT. The length of the CDR3 is 13 residues. The CDR3 DNA follows: TGTGCCAGCAGTCCTGACAGGGATGAAAAACTGTTTTTT. Its protein is CASSPDRDEKLFF.

The rearrangement joins TRBV6-1 to TRBJ2-7; tentative D call: TRBD1 (6 bases). The CDR3 extends over 16 amino acids. The V gene's germline CDR1 is MNHNS and CDR2 SASEGT. The V end lost 0 bases, the J end lost 3 bases, and 15 bases lay between the germline ends. CDR3: CASSEAQGPPDYEQYF. CDR3 DNA sequence: TGTGCCAGCAGTGAAGCGCAGGGGCCACCGGACTACGAGCAGTACTTC.